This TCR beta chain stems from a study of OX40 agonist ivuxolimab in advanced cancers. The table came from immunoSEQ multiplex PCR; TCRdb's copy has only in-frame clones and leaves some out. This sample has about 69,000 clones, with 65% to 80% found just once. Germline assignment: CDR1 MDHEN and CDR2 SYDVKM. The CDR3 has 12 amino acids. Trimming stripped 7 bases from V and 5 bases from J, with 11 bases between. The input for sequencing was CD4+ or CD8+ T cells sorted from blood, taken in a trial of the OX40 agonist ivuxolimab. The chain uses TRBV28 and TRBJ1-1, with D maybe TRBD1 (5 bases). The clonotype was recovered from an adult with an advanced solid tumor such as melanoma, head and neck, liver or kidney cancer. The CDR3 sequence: CASTARGTEAFF. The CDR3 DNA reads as TGTGCCAGCACCGCTCGGGGGACTGAAGCTTTCTTT. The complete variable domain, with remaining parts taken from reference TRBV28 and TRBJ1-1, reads DVKVTQSSRYLVKRTGEKVFLECVQDMDHENMFWYRQDPGLGLRLIYFSYDVKMKEKGDIPEGYSVSREKKERFSLILESASTNQTSMYLCASTARGTEAFFGQGTRLTVV.